The 10 T cell receptor beta chains below were found in one sample sequenced in a study of blood T cell repertoires in COVID-19. TCRdb's table, derived via immunoSEQ multiplex PCR, lists solely in-frame clones and lacks some. This sample has a few hundred thousand clones; more than 85% occur once, and the top ten carry just under 3%. Specimen: PBMCs or T cells enriched from blood (not recorded which). The origin of the receptors is a woman between 25 and 40 years old who had recovered from COVID-19.

This clone was recorded a few times. This rearrangement joins TRBV2 to TRBJ1-1; no clear D. The CDR3 loop spans 14 amino acids. Trimming pared 3 bases from V and 7 bases from J, leaving 15 bases between. The germline gives CDR1 SNHLY, CDR2 FYNNEI. DNA for the CDR3: TGTGCCAGCAGTGACGCTACGACGGGTAGTGAAGCTTTCTTT. Translation gives CASSDATTGSEAFF.

The CDR3 DNA is TGTGCCAGCAGCTTAGACGGGAGGGGAAACATTCAGTACTTC. It codes for CASSLDGRGNIQYF. This chain links TRBV7-2 with TRBJ2-4; 8 bases fit TRBD2. Germline V CDR1 and CDR2: SGHTA, FQGNSA. CDR3 length: 14 amino acids. J was trimmed by 6 bases and V by 1 base; bases with no gene match: 2.

The genes are TRBV28 and TRBJ1-1, with D perhaps matching TRBD1 (6 bases). V was trimmed by 1 base and J by 3 bases, leaving 15 bases between them. This CDR3 contains 16 residues. The germline CDR1 and CDR2 sequences are MDHEN and SYDVKM. CDR3 bases: TGTGCCAGCAGTTTATTGGGGAGGGGGGCGGACACTGAAGCTTTCTTT. Translation gives CASSLLGRGADTEAFF.

The CDR3 coding sequence is TGTGCCAGCAGCTGGGGGACAGGGGGGTTCGAGCAGTACTTC. Encoded protein: CASSWGTGGFEQYF. J is TRBJ2-7 and V is TRBV5-5, with TRBD1 matching over 11 bases. Germline CDR1 is SGHKS and CDR2 is YYEKEE (reference sequence). The CDR3 sequence is 14 residues long. Trimming removed 3 bases from V and 6 bases from J; junction bases left unmatched: 5.

This chain joins TRBV27 and TRBJ1-6, with a possible D match to TRBD1 (6 bases). Trimming shortened V by 3 bases and J by 8 bases, and 14 bases separated the two germline ends. Germline assignment: CDR1 MNHEY and CDR2 SMNVEV (reference sequence). This CDR3 region has 15 residues. CDR3 residues: CASSFRDMGYSPLHF. CDR3 nucleotides: TGTGCCAGCAGTTTCCGGGACATGGGATATTCACCCCTCCACTTT.

This chain joins TRBV20-1 and TRBJ2-7; D may be TRBD2 (6 bases). The CDR3 totals 11 residues. The germline V and J ends were trimmed by 8 bases and 2 bases, with 10 bases remaining between them. The germline V gene encodes CDR1 DFQATT and CDR2 SNEGSKA (reference sequence). This CDR3 is CSIPGAYEQYF. Written as DNA, the CDR3 is TGCAGTATCCCGGGGGCCTACGAGCAGTACTTC.

The sample holds a few counts of this clone. This rearrangement joins TRBV5-1 to TRBJ1-1, with D possibly being TRBD1 (5 bases). The CDR3 spans 14 residues. V was cut by 4 bases and J by 6 bases, with 16 bases left in between. Germline loops: CDR1 SGHRS, CDR2 YFSETQ. The CDR3 reads CASSLNQGFAEAFF. The CDR3 coding sequence is TGCGCCAGCAGCCTTAACCAGGGATTCGCTGAAGCTTTCTTT.

The CDR3 reads CASSNRWAEAFF. The CDR3 bases are TGTGCCAGCAGCAATCGGTGGGCCGAAGCTTTCTTT. The chain joins TRBV21-1 to TRBJ1-1; whether TRBD1, the table's D call, matches the DNA was not checked. TRBV21-1 is flagged as a pseudogene. CDR3 length equals 12 residues.

Note on this clone: The same CDR3 is also encoded by other DNA sequences in this sample. The genes are TRBV19 and TRBJ1-5; perhaps TRBD1 as D (6 bases). This CDR3 region has 14 residues. Between the trimmed V and J ends, which lost 5 bases and 1 base, there was a span of 9 bases. The germline V gene encodes CDR1 LNHDA and CDR2 SQIVND (reference sequence). The DNA of the CDR3 is TGTGCCAGTAGTCCCAGGGGAAGCAATCAGCCCCAGCATTTT. Its protein is CASSPRGSNQPQHF.

V is TRBV4-2 and J is TRBJ2-7, with 9 bases fitting TRBD1. The germline CDR1 and CDR2 sequences are LGHNA and YNFKEQ. J gave up 6 bases and V 6 bases, and 12 bases lay outside the gene matches. The CDR3 runs 15 residues. The CDR3 nucleotides read TGTGCCAGCAGTCTTTCCGGGACAGGGAAGGGCGAGCAGTACTTC. This sequence encodes CASSLSGTGKGEQYF.